This T cell receptor beta chain was sequenced for a study of blood T cell repertoires in COVID-19. Profiled with immunoSEQ multiplex PCR; TCRdb holds only in-frame clones, not every one. The table lists 180,000 or so clones, around 83% of them singletons. This study enrolled people aged about 18 to 100 from about two dozen US geographic areas. The study counted Cohort 3 donors as recovered given two negative PCRs, clearance, or symptom resolution. Only a few counts were recorded for this clone. The junction does not match germline at one end; this may be a read error. Germline loops: CDR1 SEHNR, CDR2 FQNEAQ (reference sequence). This CDR3 spans 12 amino acids.

The clonotype originates from a middle-aged man who had recovered from COVID-19. The V gene is TRBV7-9, the J gene TRBJ1-1; perhaps TRBD1 as D (6 bases). Sample: PBMCs or T cells enriched from blood (not recorded which). This chain's CDR3 is CASSIAGTEAFF. In DNA, the CDR3 is TGTGCCAGCAGCATAGCCGGGACAGAAGCTTTCTTT.